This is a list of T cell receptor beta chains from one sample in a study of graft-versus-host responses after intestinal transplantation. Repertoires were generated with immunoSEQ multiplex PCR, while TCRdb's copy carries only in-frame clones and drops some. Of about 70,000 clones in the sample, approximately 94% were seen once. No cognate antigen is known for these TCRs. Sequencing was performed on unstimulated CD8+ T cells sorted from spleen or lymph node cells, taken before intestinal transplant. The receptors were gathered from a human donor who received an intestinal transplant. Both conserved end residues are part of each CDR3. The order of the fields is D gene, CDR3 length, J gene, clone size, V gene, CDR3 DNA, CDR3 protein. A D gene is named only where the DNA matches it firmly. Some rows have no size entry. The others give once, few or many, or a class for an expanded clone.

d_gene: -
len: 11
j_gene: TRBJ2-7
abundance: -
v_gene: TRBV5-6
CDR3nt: TGTGCCAGCAGTTATGCCTACGAGCAGTACTTC
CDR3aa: CASSYAYEQYF

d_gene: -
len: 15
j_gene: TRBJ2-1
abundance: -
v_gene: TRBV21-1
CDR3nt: TGTGCCAGCAGCACCCTGGAGACCTCCTACAATGAGCAGTTCTTC
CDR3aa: CASSTLETSYNEQFF

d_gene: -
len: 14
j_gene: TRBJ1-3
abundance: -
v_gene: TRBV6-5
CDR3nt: TGTGCCAGCAACAGCGTGGGGAGCCGAAACACCATATATTTT
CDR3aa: CASNSVGSRNTIYF

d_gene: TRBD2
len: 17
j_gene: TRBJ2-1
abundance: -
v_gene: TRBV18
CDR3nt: TGTGCCAGCTCACTGGGCCCTCTAGCGGGGTACCGCAATGAGCAGTTCTTC
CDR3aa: CASSLGPLAGYRNEQFF

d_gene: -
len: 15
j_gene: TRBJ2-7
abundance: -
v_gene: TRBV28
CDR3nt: TGTGCCAGCAGTTTTTCTCGGAGGGCGACCTACGAGCAGTACTTC
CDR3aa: CASSFSRRATYEQYF

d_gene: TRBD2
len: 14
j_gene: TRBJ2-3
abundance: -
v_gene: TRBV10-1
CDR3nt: TGCGCCAGCAGTGGGAGCGGGAGTGCAGATACGCAGTATTTT
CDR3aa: CASSGSGSADTQYF

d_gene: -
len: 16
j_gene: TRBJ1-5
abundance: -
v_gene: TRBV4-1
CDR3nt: TGCGCCAGCAGCCAAGAGGGGGCGGGTAGCAATCAGCCCCAGCATTTT
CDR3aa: CASSQEGAGSNQPQHF

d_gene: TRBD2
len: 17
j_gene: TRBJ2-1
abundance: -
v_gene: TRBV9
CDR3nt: TGTGCCAGCAGCTTTTCACTAGCGGGAGGTTCCTACAATGAGCAGTTCTTC
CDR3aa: CASSFSLAGGSYNEQFF

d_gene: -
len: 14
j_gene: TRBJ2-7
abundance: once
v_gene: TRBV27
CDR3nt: TGTGCCAGCAGTTCCGTAGACAGCTCCTACGAGCAGTACTTC
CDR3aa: CASSSVDSSYEQYF

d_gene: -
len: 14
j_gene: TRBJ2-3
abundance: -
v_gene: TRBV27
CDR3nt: TGTGCCAGCAGTTTACCCGGCGTGCCAGATACGCAGTATTTT
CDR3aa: CASSLPGVPDTQYF

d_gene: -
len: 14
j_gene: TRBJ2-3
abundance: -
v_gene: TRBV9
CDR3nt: TGTGCCAGCAGCGTAGGGATGGGCACAGATACGCAGTATTTT
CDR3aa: CASSVGMGTDTQYF

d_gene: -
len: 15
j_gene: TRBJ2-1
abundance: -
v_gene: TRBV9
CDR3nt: TGTGCCAGCAGCGTAGAAGGGACCGATGTGAATGAGCAGTTCTTC
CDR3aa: CASSVEGTDVNEQFF

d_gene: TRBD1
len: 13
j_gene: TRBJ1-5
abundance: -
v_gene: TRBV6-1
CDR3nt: TGTGCCAGCAGTCCGACAGGGTCGCAGCCCCAGCATTTT
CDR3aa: CASSPTGSQPQHF

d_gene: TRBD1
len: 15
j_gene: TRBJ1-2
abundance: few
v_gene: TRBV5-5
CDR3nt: TGTGCCAGCAGCTTGGACGGGGGACAGCCATATGGCTACACCTTC
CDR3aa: CASSLDGGQPYGYTF

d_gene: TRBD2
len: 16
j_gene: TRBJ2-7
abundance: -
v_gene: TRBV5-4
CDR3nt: TGTGCCAGCAGCCAATTGGGACTAGTGTTTGCCCACGAGCAGTACTTC
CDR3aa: CASSQLGLVFAHEQYF

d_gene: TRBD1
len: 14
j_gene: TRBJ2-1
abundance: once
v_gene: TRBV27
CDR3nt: TGTGCCAGCAGTTACGGGACAGACTACAATGAGCAGTTCTTC
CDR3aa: CASSYGTDYNEQFF

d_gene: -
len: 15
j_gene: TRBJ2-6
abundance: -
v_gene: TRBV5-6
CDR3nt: TGTGCCAGCAGTATTTGGAGGCGGGGGGCCAACGTCCTGACTTTC
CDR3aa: CASSIWRRGANVLTF

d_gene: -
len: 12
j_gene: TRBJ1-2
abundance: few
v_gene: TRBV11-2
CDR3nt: TGTGCCAGCAGCTCGGGGGCCCGAGGCCACACCTTC
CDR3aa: CASSSGARGHTF

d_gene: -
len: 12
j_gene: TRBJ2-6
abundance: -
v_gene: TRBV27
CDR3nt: TGTGCCAGCGGGTCTGGGGCCAACGTCCTGACTTTC
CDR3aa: CASGSGANVLTF

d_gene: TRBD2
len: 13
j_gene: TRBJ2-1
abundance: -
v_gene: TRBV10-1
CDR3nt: TGCGCCAGCAGCCAAGCGGGGTACAATGAGCAGTTCTTC
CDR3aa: CASSQAGYNEQFF

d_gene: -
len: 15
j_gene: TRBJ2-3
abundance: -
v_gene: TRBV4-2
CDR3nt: TGTGCCAGCAGCCAAACGCCGGGACCCACAGATACGCAGTATTTT
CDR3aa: CASSQTPGPTDTQYF

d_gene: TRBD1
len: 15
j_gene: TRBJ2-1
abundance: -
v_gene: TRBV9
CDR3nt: TGTGCCAGCAGCGCGTGGACAGGGTTGGACAATGAGCAGTTCTTC
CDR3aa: CASSAWTGLDNEQFF

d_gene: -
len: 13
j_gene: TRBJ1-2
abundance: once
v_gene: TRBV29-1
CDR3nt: TGCAGCGTCCCCAGGGAGGGGGGGTACGGCTACACCTTC
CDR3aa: CSVPREGGYGYTF

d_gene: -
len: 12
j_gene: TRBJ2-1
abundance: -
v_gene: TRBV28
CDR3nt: TGTGCCAGCGGCGGCTCCTACAATGAGCAGTTCTTC
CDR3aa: CASGGSYNEQFF

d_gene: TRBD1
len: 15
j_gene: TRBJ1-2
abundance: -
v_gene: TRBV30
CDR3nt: TGTGCCTGGAGGGGGGGGACAGGGGGCGCTTATGGCTACACCTTC
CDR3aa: CAWRGGTGGAYGYTF

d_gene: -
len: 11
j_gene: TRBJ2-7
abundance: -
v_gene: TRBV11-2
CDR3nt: TGTGCCAGCAGCCATAGTTACGAGCAGTACTTC
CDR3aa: CASSHSYEQYF

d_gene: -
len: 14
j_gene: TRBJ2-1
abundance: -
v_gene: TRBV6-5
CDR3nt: TGTGCCAGCAGTTACGGGGACTCTAGAGATGAGCAGTTCTTC
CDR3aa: CASSYGDSRDEQFF

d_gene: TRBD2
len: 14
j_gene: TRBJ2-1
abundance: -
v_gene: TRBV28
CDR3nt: TGTGCCAGCAGGAACCCCGGGACTAGTAATGAGCAGTTCTTC
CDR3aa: CASRNPGTSNEQFF

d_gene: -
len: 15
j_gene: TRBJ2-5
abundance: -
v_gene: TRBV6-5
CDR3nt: TGTGCCAGCAGTCCAACCGACAGTGGCGGAGAGACCCAGTACTTC
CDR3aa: CASSPTDSGGETQYF

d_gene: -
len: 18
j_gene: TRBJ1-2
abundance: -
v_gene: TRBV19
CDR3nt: TGTGCCAGTAGTATTATCGGTGACGGCGATGGGGGGAATCTTGGCTACACCTTC
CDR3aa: CASSIIGDGDGGNLGYTF

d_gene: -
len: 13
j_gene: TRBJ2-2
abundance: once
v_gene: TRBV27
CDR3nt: TGTGCCAGCAGTTCCCAGGGATCCGGGGAGCTGTTTTTT
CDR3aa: CASSSQGSGELFF

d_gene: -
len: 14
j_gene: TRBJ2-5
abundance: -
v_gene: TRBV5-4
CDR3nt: TGTGCCAGACTCAAGGACAAGGGAGTGGAGACCCAGTACTTC
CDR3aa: CARLKDKGVETQYF

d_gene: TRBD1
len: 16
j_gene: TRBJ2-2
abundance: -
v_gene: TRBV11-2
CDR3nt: TGTGCCAGCAGCCCCGGGACAGCGGCCAACACCGGGGAGCTGTTTTTT
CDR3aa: CASSPGTAANTGELFF

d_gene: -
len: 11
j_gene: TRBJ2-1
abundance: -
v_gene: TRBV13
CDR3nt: TGTGCCAGCAGCCCACTCAATGAGCAGTTCTTC
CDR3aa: CASSPLNEQFF

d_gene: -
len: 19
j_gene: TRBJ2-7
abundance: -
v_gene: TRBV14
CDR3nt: TGTGCCAGCAGCCCCCCTAGGACAGCGGAGAAATTCGGCCCCTACGAGCAGTACTTC
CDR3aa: CASSPPRTAEKFGPYEQYF

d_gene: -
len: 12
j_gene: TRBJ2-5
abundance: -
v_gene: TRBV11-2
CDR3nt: TGTGCCAGCAGCTTGAGTTGGGAGACCCAGTACTTC
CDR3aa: CASSLSWETQYF

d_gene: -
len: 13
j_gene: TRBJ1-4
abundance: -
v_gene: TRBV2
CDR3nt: TGTGCCAGCAGTGAAGTGGGTGGGGAAAAACTGTTTTTT
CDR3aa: CASSEVGGEKLFF

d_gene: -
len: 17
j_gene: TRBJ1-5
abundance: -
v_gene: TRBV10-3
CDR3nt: TGTGCCATCAGCGTCGACAGGCTCGAGTATAGCAATCAGCCCCAGCATTTT
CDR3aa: CAISVDRLEYSNQPQHF

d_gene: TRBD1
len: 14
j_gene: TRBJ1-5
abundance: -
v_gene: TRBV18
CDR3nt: TGTGCCAGCTCACCCGACAGGGGAGGTCAGCCCCAGCATTTT
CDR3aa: CASSPDRGGQPQHF

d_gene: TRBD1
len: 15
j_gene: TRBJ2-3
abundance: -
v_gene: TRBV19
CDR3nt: TGTGCCAGTAGTATCCGGGACAGGGACACAGATACGCAGTATTTT
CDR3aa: CASSIRDRDTDTQYF